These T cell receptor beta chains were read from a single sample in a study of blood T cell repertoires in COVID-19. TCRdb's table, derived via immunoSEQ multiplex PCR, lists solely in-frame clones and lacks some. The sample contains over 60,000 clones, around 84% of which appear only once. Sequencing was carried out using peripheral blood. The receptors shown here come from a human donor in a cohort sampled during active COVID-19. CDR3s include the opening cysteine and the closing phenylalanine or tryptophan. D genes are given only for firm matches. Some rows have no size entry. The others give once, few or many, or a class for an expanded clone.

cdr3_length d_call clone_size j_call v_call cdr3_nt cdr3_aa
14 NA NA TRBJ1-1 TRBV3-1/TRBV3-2 TGTGCCAGCAGCCAACCAGGGCCGGGCACTGAAGCTTTCTTT CASSQPGPGTEAFF
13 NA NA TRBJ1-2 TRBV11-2 TGTGCCAGCAGCTTAGGTGCAGGGGATGGCTACACCTTC CASSLGAGDGYTF
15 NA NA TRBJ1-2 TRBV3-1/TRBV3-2 TGTGCCAGCAGCCAAGTTGGGGTGGCGGGATATGGCTACACCTTC CASSQVGVAGYGYTF
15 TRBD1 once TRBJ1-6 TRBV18 TGTGCCAGCTCACCTGGGACAGACTATAATTCACCCCTCCACTTT CASSPGTDYNSPLHF
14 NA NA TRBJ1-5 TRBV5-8 TGTGCCAGCAGCTTGTGGGGGGGCGGGCAGCCCCAGCATTTT CASSLWGGGQPQHF
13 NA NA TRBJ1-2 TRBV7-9 TGTGCCAGCAGCTTAGAACGGGACTATGGCTACACCTTC CASSLERDYGYTF
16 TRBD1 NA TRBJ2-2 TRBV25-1 TGTGCCAGCAGTGAGTGGACAGGGGGTTACACCGGGGAGCTGTTTTTT CASSEWTGGYTGELFF
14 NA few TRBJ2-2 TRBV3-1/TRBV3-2 TGTGCCAGCAGAGAGTCAGGGTTCTCCGGGGAGCTGTTTTTT CASRESGFSGELFF
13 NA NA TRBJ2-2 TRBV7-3 TGTGCCAGCAGTCGATCGCGGACCGGGGAGCTGTTTTTT CASSRSRTGELFF
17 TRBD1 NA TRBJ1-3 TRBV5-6 TGTGCCAGCAGCGCTTGGGGACAGGGAAGCTCTGGAAACACCATATATTTT CASSAWGQGSSGNTIYF
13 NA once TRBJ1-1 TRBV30 TGTGCCTGGAGTGTTGAAGGGAGCACTGAAGCTTTCTTT CAWSVEGSTEAFF
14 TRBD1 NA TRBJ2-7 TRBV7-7 TGTGCTAGCAGCTCCGGGACAGGAGGCTACGAGCAGTACTTC CASSSGTGGYEQYF
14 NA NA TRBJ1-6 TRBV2 TGTGCCAGCAACAATCAGGGGCGCAATTCACCCCTCCACTTT CASNNQGRNSPLHF
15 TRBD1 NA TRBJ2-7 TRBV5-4 TGTGCCAGCAGCTTTGAGGACAGGGGGCCCTACGAGCAGTACTTC CASSFEDRGPYEQYF